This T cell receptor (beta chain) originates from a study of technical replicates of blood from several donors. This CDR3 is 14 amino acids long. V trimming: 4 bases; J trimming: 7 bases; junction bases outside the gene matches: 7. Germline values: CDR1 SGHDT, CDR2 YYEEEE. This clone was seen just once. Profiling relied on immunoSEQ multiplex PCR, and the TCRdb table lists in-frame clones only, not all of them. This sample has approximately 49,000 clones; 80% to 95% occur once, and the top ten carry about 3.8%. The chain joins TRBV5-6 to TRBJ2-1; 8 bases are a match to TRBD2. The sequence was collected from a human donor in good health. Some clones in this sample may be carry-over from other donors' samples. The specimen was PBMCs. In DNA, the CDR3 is TGTGCCAGCAGCCAAGGGACTAGTCGGAATGAGCAGTTCTTC. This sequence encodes CASSQGTSRNEQFF.